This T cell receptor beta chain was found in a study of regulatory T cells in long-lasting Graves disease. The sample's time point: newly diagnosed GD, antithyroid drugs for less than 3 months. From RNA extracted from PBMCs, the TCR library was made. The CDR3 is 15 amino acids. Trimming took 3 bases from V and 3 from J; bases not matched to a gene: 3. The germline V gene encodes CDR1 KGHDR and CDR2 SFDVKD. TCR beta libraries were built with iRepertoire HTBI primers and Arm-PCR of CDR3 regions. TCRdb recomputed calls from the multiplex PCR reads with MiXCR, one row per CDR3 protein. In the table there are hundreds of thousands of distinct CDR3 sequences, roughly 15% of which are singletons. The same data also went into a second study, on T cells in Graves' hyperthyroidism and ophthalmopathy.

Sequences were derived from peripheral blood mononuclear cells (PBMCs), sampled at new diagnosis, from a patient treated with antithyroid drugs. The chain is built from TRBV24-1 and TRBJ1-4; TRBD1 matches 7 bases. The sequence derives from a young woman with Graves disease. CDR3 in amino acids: CATSDPGTANEKLFF. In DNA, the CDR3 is TGTGCCACCAGTGATCCCGGGACAGCTAATGAAAAACTGTTTTTT.